This record concerns one TCR beta chain sequence. The same CDR3 can be traced to other DNA sequences in this sample. This sample is drawn from a study of shared clonotypes between healthy human individuals. Germline loops: CDR1 LNHDA, CDR2 SQIVND (reference sequence). This CDR3 spans 15 amino acids. J lost 0 bases, V lost 7 bases, and 6 bases had no gene match. Only in-frame clones appear in the TCRdb table, and some are missing; sequencing was by immunoSEQ multiplex PCR. The table lists about 2.1 million clones, roughly 95% of them singletons, with approximately 1.6% in the top ten. Positively selected for CCR7, the CD45RO-negative cells used as naive CD8 cells excluded terminally differentiated effector memory CD45RA+ cells.

The sequence was collected from a man aged 18 to 29 in good health. Some clones in this sample may be carry-over from other donors' samples. The sequenced sample consisted of naive CD8+ T cells from PBMCs. The chain employs TRBV19 and TRBJ2-1, with 7 bases aligning to TRBD2. The CDR3 DNA sequence: TGTGCCAGTACCTTGGGGGGGAGCTCCTACAATGAGCAGTTCTTC. It codes for CASTLGGSSYNEQFF.